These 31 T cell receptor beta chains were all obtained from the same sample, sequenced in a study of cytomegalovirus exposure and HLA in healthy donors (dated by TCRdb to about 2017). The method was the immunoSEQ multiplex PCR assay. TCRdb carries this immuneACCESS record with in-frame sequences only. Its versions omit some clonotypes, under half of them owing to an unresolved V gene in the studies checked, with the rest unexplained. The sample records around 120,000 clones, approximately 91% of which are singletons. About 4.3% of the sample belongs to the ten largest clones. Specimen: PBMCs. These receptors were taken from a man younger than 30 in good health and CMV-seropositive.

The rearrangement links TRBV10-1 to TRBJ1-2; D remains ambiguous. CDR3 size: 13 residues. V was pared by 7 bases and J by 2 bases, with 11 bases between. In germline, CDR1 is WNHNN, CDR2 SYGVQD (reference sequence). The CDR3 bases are TGCGCCAGCAACATTATTACGAACTATGGCTACACCTTC. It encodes CASNIITNYGYTF.

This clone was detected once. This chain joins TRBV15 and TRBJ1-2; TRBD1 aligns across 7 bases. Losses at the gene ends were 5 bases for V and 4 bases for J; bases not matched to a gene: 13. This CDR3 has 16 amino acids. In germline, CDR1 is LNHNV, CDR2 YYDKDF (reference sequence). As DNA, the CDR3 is TGTGCCACCAGCGACCCTGGAGGAGGGACAGCCTATGGCTACACCTTC. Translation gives CATSDPGGGTAYGYTF.

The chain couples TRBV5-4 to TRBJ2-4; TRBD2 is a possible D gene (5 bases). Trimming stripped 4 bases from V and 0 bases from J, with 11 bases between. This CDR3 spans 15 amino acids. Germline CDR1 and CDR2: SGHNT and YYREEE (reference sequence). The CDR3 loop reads CASSSTEGAKNIQYF. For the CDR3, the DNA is TGTGCCAGCAGCAGTACAGAGGGAGCCAAAAACATTCAGTACTTC.

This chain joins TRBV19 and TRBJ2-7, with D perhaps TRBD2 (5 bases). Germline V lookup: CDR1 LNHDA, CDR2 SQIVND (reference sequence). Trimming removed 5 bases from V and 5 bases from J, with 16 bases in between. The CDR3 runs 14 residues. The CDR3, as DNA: TGTGCCAGTAGTCCCCTCAGAGGGCGGGACGAGCAGTACTTC. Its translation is CASSPLRGRDEQYF.

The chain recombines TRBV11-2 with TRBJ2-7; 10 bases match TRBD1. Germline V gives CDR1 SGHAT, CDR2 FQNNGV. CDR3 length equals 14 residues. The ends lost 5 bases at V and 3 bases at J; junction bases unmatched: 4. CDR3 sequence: CASSRRDRGYEQYF. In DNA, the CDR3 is TGTGCCAGCAGCCGACGGGACAGGGGCTACGAGCAGTACTTC.

The CDR3 DNA sequence: TGTGCCAGCAGCTTAGCCTCCAGGGGGAGCAATCAGCCCCAGCATTTT. Its translation: CASSLASRGSNQPQHF. J is TRBJ1-5 and V is TRBV7-8, with TRBD1 matching 7 bases. Germline values: CDR1 SGHVS, CDR2 FQNEAQ. With 0 bases clipped from V and 1 base from J, the junction kept 3 bases outside the gene matches. This CDR3 has 16 residues.

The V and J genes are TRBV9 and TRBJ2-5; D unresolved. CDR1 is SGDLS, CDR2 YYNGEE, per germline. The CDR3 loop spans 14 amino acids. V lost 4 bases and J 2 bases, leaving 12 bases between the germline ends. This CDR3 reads CASSPRLTQETQYF. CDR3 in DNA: TGTGCCAGCAGCCCCAGACTTACTCAAGAGACCCAGTACTTC.

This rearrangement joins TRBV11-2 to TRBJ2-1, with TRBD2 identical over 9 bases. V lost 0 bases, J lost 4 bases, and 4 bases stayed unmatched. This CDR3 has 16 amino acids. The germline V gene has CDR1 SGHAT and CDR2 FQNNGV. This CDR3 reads CASSLDIAGDYNEQFF. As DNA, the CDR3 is TGTGCCAGCAGCTTAGACATAGCGGGGGATTACAATGAGCAGTTCTTC.

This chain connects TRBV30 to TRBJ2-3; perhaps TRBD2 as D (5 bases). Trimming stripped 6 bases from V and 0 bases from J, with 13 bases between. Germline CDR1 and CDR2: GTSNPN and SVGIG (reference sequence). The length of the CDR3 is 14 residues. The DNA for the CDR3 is TGTGCCTGTATACCGGGCGGGAGCACAGATACGCAGTATTTT. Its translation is CACIPGGSTDTQYF. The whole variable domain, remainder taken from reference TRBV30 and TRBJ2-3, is SQTIHQWPATLVQPVGSPLSLECTVEGTSNPNLYWYRQAAGRGLQLLFYSVGIGQISSEVPQNLSASRPQDRQFILSSKKLLLSDSGFYLCACIPGGSTDTQYFGPGTRLTVL.

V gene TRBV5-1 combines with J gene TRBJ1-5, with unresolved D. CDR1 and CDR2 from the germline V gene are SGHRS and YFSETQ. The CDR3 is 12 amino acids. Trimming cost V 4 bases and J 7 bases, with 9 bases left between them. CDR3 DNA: TGCGCCAGCAGCCGGCGTAGCCAGCCCCAGCATTTT. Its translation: CASSRRSQPQHF.

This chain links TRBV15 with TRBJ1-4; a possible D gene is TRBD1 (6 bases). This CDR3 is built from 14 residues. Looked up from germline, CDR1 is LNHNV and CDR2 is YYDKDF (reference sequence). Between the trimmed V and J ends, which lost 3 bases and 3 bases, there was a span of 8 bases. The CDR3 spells CATSSRGSNEKLFF. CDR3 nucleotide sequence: TGTGCCACCAGCAGCAGGGGATCTAATGAAAAACTGTTTTTT.

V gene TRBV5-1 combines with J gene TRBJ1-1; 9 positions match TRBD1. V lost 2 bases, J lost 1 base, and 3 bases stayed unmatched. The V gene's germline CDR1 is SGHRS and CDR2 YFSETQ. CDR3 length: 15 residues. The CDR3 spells CASSFYRGQNTEAFF. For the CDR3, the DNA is TGCGCCAGCAGCTTCTACAGGGGGCAGAACACTGAAGCTTTCTTT.

The CDR3 loop reads CASSPVLGRGMNTEAFF. In DNA form, the CDR3 reads TGTGCCAGCAGCCCCGTCCTAGGCAGGGGCATGAACACTGAAGCTTTCTTT. The chain combines TRBV9 with TRBJ1-1, with a possible D match to TRBD1 (6 bases). The germline V gene has CDR1 SGDLS and CDR2 YYNGEE. The CDR3 length is 17 residues. Between the trimmed V and J ends, which lost 4 bases and 0 bases, there was a span of 19 bases.

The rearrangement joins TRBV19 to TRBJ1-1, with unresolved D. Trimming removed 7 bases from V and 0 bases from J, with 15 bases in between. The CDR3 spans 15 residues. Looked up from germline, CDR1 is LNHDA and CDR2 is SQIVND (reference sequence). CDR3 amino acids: CASTPKITVNTEAFF. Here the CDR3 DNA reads TGTGCCAGTACCCCTAAAATTACGGTGAACACTGAAGCTTTCTTT.

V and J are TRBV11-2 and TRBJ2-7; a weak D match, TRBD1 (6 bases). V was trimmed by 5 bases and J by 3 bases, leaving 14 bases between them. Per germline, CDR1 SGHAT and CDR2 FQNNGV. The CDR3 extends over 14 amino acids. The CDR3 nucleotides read TGTGCCAGCAGCCATACAGGGATTCGCTACGAGCAGTACTTC. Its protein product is CASSHTGIRYEQYF.

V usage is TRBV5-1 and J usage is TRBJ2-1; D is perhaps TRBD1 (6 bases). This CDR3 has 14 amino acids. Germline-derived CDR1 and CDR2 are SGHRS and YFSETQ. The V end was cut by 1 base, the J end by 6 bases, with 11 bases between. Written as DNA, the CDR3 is TGCGCCAGCAGCTTGCAGGGGATAGTCAATGAGCAGTTCTTC. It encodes CASSLQGIVNEQFF.

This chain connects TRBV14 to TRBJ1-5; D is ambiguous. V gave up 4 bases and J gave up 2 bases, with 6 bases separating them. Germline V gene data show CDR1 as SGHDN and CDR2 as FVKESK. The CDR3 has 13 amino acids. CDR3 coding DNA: TGTGCCAGCAGCCCCCGGGGCAATCAGCCCCAGCATTTT. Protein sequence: CASSPRGNQPQHF.

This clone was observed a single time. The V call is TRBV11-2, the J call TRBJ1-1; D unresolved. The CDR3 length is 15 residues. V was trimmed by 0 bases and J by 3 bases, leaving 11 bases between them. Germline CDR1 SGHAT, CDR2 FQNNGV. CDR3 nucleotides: TGTGCCAGCAGCTTAGATCAGCGGGGTGACACTGAAGCTTTCTTT. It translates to CASSLDQRGDTEAFF.

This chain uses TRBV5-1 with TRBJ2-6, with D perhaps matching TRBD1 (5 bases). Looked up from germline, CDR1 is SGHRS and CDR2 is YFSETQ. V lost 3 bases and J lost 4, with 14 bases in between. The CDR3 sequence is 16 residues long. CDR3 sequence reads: CASSSQTGFGANVLTF. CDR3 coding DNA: TGCGCCAGCAGCTCCCAAACAGGTTTCGGGGCCAACGTCCTGACTTTC. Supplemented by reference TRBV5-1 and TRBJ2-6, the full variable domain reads KAGVTQTPRYLIKTRGQQVTLSCSPISGHRSVSWYQQTPGQGLQFLFEYFSETQRNKGNFPGRFSGRQFSNSRSEMNVSTLELGDSALYLCASSSQTGFGANVLTFGAGSRLTVL.

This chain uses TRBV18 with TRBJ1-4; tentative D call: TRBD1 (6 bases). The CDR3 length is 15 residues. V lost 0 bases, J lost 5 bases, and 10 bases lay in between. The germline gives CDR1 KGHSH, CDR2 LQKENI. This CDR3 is CASSPPGTRNEKLFF. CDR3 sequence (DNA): TGTGCCAGCTCACCACCCGGGACACGGAATGAAAAACTGTTTTTT.

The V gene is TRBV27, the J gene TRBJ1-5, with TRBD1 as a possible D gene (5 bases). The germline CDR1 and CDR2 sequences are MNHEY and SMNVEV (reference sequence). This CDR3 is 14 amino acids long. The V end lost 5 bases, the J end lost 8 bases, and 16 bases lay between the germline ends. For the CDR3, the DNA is TGTGCCAGCAGTCCCTGGGACTACTCGGAGCCCCAGCATTTT. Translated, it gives CASSPWDYSEPQHF.

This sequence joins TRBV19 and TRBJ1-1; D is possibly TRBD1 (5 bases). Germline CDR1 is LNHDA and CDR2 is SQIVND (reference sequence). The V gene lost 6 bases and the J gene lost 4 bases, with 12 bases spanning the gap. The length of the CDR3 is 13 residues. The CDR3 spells CASSLDSPTEAFF. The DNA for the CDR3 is TGTGCCAGTAGCCTAGACAGCCCCACTGAAGCTTTCTTT.

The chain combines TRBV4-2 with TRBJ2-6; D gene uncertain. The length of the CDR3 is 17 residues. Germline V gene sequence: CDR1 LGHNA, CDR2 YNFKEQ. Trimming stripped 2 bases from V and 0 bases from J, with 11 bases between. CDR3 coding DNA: TGTGCCAGCAGCCAACAGGCCGTAAACTCTGGGGCCAACGTCCTGACTTTC. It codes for CASSQQAVNSGANVLTF.

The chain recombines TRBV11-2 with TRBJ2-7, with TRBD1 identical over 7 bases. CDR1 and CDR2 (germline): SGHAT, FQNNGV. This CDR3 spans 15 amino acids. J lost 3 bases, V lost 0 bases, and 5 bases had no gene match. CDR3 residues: CASSLDWDRGYEQYF. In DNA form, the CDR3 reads TGTGCCAGCAGCTTAGATTGGGACAGAGGCTACGAGCAGTACTTC.

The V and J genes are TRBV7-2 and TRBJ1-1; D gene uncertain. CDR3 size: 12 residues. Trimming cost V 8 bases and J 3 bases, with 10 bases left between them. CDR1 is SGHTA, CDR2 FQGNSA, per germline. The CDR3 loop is CASAAVHTEAFF. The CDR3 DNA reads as TGTGCCAGCGCGGCGGTTCACACTGAAGCTTTCTTT. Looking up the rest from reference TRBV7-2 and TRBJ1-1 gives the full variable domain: GAGVSQSPSNKVTEKGKDVELRCDPISGHTALYWYRQSLGQGLEFLIYFQGNSAPDKSGLPSDRFSAERTGGSVSTLTIQRTQQEDSAVYLCASAAVHTEAFFGQGTRLTVV.

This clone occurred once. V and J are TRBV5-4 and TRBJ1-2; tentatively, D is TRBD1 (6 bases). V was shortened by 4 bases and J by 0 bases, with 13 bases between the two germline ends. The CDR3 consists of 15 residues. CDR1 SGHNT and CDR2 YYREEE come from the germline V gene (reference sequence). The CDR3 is CASSQRTVSNYGYTF. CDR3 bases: TGTGCCAGCAGCCAACGGACAGTCTCTAACTATGGCTACACCTTC.

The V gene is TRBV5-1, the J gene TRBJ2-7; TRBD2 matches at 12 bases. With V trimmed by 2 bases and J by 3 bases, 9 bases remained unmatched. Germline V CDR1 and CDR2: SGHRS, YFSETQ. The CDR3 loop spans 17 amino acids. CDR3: CASSLQLAGGPNYEQYF. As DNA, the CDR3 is TGCGCCAGCAGCTTACAACTAGCGGGGGGACCAAACTACGAGCAGTACTTC. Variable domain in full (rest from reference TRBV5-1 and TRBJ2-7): KAGVTQTPRYLIKTRGQQVTLSCSPISGHRSVSWYQQTPGQGLQFLFEYFSETQRNKGNFPGRFSGRQFSNSRSEMNVSTLELGDSALYLCASSLQLAGGPNYEQYFGPGTRLTVT.

The CDR3 coding sequence is TGTGCCAGCAGTCCCATGGCCGGGATCCAATCCCACGAGCAGTACTTC. Residues: CASSPMAGIQSHEQYF. This chain links TRBV28 with TRBJ2-7, with D tentatively TRBD2 (5 bases). The CDR3 totals 16 residues. V was pared by 5 bases and J by 5 bases, with 22 bases between. Germline V CDR1 and CDR2: MDHEN, SYDVKM.

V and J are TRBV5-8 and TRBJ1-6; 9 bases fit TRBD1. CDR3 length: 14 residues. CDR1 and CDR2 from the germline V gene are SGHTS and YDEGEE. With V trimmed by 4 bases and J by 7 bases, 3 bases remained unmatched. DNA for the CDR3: TGTGCCAGCAGCAAAGACAGGGGGAATTCACCCCTCCACTTT. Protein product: CASSKDRGNSPLHF. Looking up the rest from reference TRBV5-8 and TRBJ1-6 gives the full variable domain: EAGVTQSPTHLIKTRGQQATLRCSPISGHTSVYWYQQALGLGLQFLLWYDEGEERNRGNFPPRFSGRQFPNYSSELNVNALELEDSALYLCASSKDRGNSPLHFGNGTRLTVT.

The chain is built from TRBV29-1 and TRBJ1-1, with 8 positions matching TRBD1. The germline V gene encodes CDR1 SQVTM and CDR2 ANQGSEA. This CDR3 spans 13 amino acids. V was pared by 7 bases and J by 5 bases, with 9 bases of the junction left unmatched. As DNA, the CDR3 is TGCAGCGCCACCCAGGGGGCTGGAACTGAAGCTTTCTTT. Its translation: CSATQGAGTEAFF.

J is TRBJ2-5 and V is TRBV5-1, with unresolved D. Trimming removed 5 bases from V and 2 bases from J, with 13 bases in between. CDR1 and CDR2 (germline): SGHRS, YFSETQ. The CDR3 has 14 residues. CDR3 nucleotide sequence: TGCGCCAGCAGACCCTATGGGCAGCAAGAGACCCAGTACTTC. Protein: CASRPYGQQETQYF.